This TCR beta chain is drawn from a study of shared clonotypes between healthy human individuals. Study conclusions and caveats: Some naive CD4 clonotypes, roughly 5%, turned up in common across a handful of donors.

With respect to this clone: Its antigen is not known.

This table comes from immunoSEQ multiplex PCR, and its TCRdb copy is limited to in-frame clones, with some not included. The profile shows 2,500,000 or so clones, just over 90% of them singletons. The CDR3 runs to 13 residues. Germline values: CDR1 SGHAT, CDR2 FQNNGV. V was trimmed by 1 base and J by 7 bases, leaving 8 bases between them. The sample taken for sequencing was naive CD4+ T cells sorted from blood. Stated subset: CD45RA+ positively selected. The receptor was derived from a man aged 18 to 35 in good health. The chain recombines TRBV11-2 with TRBJ2-1; D remains unclear. CDR3 amino acids: CASSLAYENEQFF. CDR3 DNA: TGTGCCAGCAGCTTAGCTTACGAAAATGAGCAGTTCTTC.